These T cell receptor beta chains were read from a single sample in a study of blood T cell repertoires in COVID-19. Profiled with immunoSEQ multiplex PCR; TCRdb holds only in-frame clones, not every one. The repertoire holds about 91,000 clones, with nearly 90% as singletons. The sequenced sample consisted of peripheral blood. The receptors shown here come from a man between 65 and 80 years old with acute or convalescent COVID-19. Both conserved end residues are part of each CDR3. A D gene is named only where the DNA matches it firmly. Not all rows give a size; the values are once, few, many and, for expanded clones, a class.

d_call clone_size j_call v_call cdr3_nt cdr3_aa
- - TRBJ2-1 TRBV5-1 TGCGCCAGCAGCTCAGGTGGCGTCTCCAATGAGCAGTTCTTC CASSSGGVSNEQFF
TRBD1 - TRBJ2-5 TRBV7-2 TGTGCCAGCAGCTTAAACAGGGGAAGAGAGACCCAGTACTTC CASSLNRGRETQYF
TRBD1 - TRBJ2-5 TRBV2 TGTGCCAGCGACCGGACAGGGATCCAAGAGACCCAGTACTTC CASDRTGIQETQYF
TRBD1 - TRBJ1-3 TRBV19 TGTGCCAGTAGTACAGGACAGGACCGCTCTGGAAACACCATATATTTT CASSTGQDRSGNTIYF
TRBD1 - TRBJ1-1 TRBV6-5 TGTGCCAGCAGTCACAGGGGGAGTGACACTGAAGCTTTCTTT CASSHRGSDTEAFF
- once TRBJ2-1 TRBV19 TGTGCCAGTAGTTTGCTTAGAGGCGATGAGCAGTTCTTC CASSLLRGDEQFF
- - TRBJ1-4 TRBV3-1/TRBV3-2 TGTGCCAGCAGCCAACAGGGCGTGAATGAAAAACTGTTTTTT CASSQQGVNEKLFF
- - TRBJ2-5 TRBV7-9 TGTGCCAGCAGCTTAGGAGGGACTGGGTGGGAGACCCAGTACTTC CASSLGGTGWETQYF
- - TRBJ1-2 TRBV7-9 TGTGCCAGCAGCTTTCGCCAGGATAACTATGGCTACACCTTC CASSFRQDNYGYTF
TRBD1 - TRBJ1-1 TRBV11-2 TGTGCCAGCAGATCGTTCGACAGGGGGAACACTGAAGCTTTCTTT CASRSFDRGNTEAFF
- - TRBJ1-3 TRBV19 TGTGCCAGTAGTATGAGCGAGATGAACTCTGGAAACACCATATATTTT CASSMSEMNSGNTIYF
TRBD1 - TRBJ2-4 TRBV19 TGTGCCAGTAGCCAGGGGGACAAAAACATTCAGTACTTC CASSQGDKNIQYF
- once TRBJ1-5 TRBV12-3/TRBV12-4 TGTGCCAGCAGTTTATCGGGGATTCAGCCCCAGCATTTT CASSLSGIQPQHF
- - TRBJ2-7 TRBV14 TGTGCCAGCAGCCACCCCGGACAGTCCTACGAGCAGTACTTC CASSHPGQSYEQYF
- - TRBJ2-3 TRBV6-5 TGTGCCAGCAGTTACCTGGATAGACTTGGGGATACGCAGTATTTT CASSYLDRLGDTQYF
TRBD1 few TRBJ1-3 TRBV18 TGTGCCAGCTCACCTACGGACAGGGCCGGAAACACCATATATTTT CASSPTDRAGNTIYF
- - TRBJ1-6 TRBV5-1 TGCGCCAGCAGCTTGGACAGGGTTAGTAATTCACCCCTCCACTTT CASSLDRVSNSPLHF
TRBD1 - TRBJ1-1 TRBV29-1 TGCAGCGCCAACAGGGGTTCGGGCACTGAAGCTTTCTTT CSANRGSGTEAFF
- once TRBJ2-1 TRBV7-8 TGTGCCAGCAGCTTCGCGGTGGGCTCCTACAATGAGCAGTTCTTC CASSFAVGSYNEQFF
- - TRBJ1-1 TRBV7-9 TGTGCCAGCAGCTTGGAGCCGAGCCGGATGAACACTGAAGCTTTCTTT CASSLEPSRMNTEAFF
TRBD2 - TRBJ2-2 TRBV5-4 TGTGCCAGCGCGCCGGGACTAGGGGTGGGCGGGGAGCTGTTTTTT CASAPGLGVGGELFF
- - TRBJ1-5 TRBV28 TGTGCCAGCAACGACTGGGTCGGTGACAATCAGCCCCAGCATTTT CASNDWVGDNQPQHF
TRBD1 few TRBJ1-3 TRBV10-3 TGTGCCATGAAGGCGGGACAGTCCTGGGACACCATATATTTT CAMKAGQSWDTIYF
- few TRBJ1-1 TRBV3-1/TRBV3-2 TGTGCCAGCAGCCAGGGAGGGGGGACCAAAGCTTTCTTT CASSQGGGTKAFF
- - TRBJ2-3 TRBV5-6 TGTGCCAGCAGCTTCGGCGGGCCAGATACGCAGTATTTT CASSFGGPDTQYF
- - TRBJ2-2 TRBV27 TGTGCCAGCAGCCGAAGTACACGGAACACCGGGGAGCTGTTTTTT CASSRSTRNTGELFF
TRBD1 few TRBJ1-1 TRBV2 TGTGCCAGCAGTTCGGGACAGGGCACTGAAGCTTTCTTT CASSSGQGTEAFF
- - TRBJ2-4 TRBV2 TGTGCCAGCAGTGTGAAAAGGGGAACCAAAAACATTCAGTACTTC CASSVKRGTKNIQYF
TRBD2 - TRBJ2-2 TRBV7-8 TGTGCCAGCAGCATGACTAGCGCCGGGGAGCTGTTTTTT CASSMTSAGELFF
TRBD2 - TRBJ2-2 TRBV24-1 TGTGCCACCAGTGACCCCACTAGCGGGGGAGCCCTTGCCACCGGGGAGCTGTTTTTT CATSDPTSGGALATGELFF
- - TRBJ1-2 TRBV7-8 TGTGCCAGCAGCTCCGGGACGGGGGTTACGGGAGGCTACACCTTC CASSSGTGVTGGYTF
TRBD2 - TRBJ2-3 TRBV3-1/TRBV3-2 TGTGCCAGCAGCCATGCCCACCGGAAGCGGGGGGGCTCCGATACGCAGTATTTT CASSHAHRKRGGSDTQYF
TRBD1 - TRBJ1-2 TRBV30 TGTGCCTGGAGGCCGACAGGGAACTATGGCTACACCTTC CAWRPTGNYGYTF
- - TRBJ1-5 TRBV6-5 TGTGCCAGCAACCACAGGGATCAGCCCCAGCATTTT CASNHRDQPQHF
TRBD2 - TRBJ2-1 TRBV18 TGTGCCAGCTCACCGTCAACCGGGGGGGTCGAGCAGTTCTTC CASSPSTGGVEQFF
TRBD1 - TRBJ1-1 TRBV7-9 TGTGCCAGCAGCTTACTGCCAAACAGGGGAACTGAAGCTTTCTTT CASSLLPNRGTEAFF
TRBD1 - TRBJ1-5 TRBV10-1 TGCGCCAGCAGTTACGATCCGGGACAGGGTCACAATCAGCCCCAGCATTTT CASSYDPGQGHNQPQHF
TRBD1 - TRBJ1-6 TRBV2 TGTGCCAGCAGTGAGGACAGGGTTTCCGTCTCACCCCTCCACTTT CASSEDRVSVSPLHF
TRBD1 - TRBJ2-7 TRBV7-9 TGTGCCAGCAGCTTAGTTGGGACAGGTACCTACGAGCAGTACTTC CASSLVGTGTYEQYF
TRBD1 - TRBJ1-1 TRBV5-4 TGTGCCAGCACCGTTGACAGGGTCACTGAAGCTTTCTTT CASTVDRVTEAFF
- few TRBJ1-3 TRBV28 TGTGCCAGCAGCCCTGACCAGGGTCGGAGAAACACCATATATTTT CASSPDQGRRNTIYF
TRBD1 - TRBJ2-6 TRBV3-1/TRBV3-2 TGTGCCAGCAGCCAAGGGACAGGCAAAACTGGGGCCAACGTCCTGACTTTC CASSQGTGKTGANVLTF
TRBD1 - TRBJ2-5 TRBV28 TGTGCCAGCAGTTCACGGACAGGGTCTGGTCAAGAGACCCAGTACTTC CASSSRTGSGQETQYF
TRBD1 - TRBJ1-5 TRBV3-1/TRBV3-2 TGTGCCAGCCGCACTACAGGGGGTCGAAATCAGCCCCAGCATTTT CASRTTGGRNQPQHF
- - TRBJ1-2 TRBV18 TGTGCCAGCTCACCACCCGGTTTACAGGGTTCGTATGGCTACACCTTC CASSPPGLQGSYGYTF
TRBD2 - TRBJ2-5 TRBV20-1 TGCAGTGCTAGTCTTTTGGCTAGCGGGTTACAAGAGACCCAGTACTTC CSASLLASGLQETQYF
- - TRBJ2-1 TRBV24-1 TGTGCCACCAGTGATCGGACAGCTAGAATCAATGAGCAGTTCTTC CATSDRTARINEQFF
- - TRBJ2-3 TRBV11-2 TGTGCCAGCAGCTCAAACAGGGGGGGGATTACAGATACGCAGTATTTT CASSSNRGGITDTQYF
- - TRBJ1-3 TRBV5-6 TGTGCCAGCAAGTACCCTGACCAACCAGGAACCTCTGGAAACACCATATATTTT CASKYPDQPGTSGNTIYF
- - TRBJ1-2 TRBV10-2 TGCGCCACGGGCGCAGGGGTTGGCTTTGGCTACACCTTC CATGAGVGFGYTF
TRBD2 - TRBJ2-5 TRBV6-5 TGTGCCAGCAGACACGGGGGTAGCGGGGTGGAGACCCAGTACTTC CASRHGGSGVETQYF
- - TRBJ1-2 TRBV2 TGTGCCAGCAATTCCCTCGGCTATGGCTACACCTTC CASNSLGYGYTF
TRBD1 - TRBJ1-2 TRBV18 TGTGCCAGCTCACCAGGCAGGGGGGACGGCTACACCTTC CASSPGRGDGYTF
TRBD1 - TRBJ2-5 TRBV11-2 TGTGCCAGTACAAACGAGGGGGACAGGGGCCAGACCCAGTACTTC CASTNEGDRGQTQYF
TRBD1 - TRBJ1-2 TRBV6-5 TGTGCCAGCATCGACCCAGGGGGCGTAGCTGGCTACACCTTC CASIDPGGVAGYTF
TRBD2 - TRBJ2-5 TRBV3-1/TRBV3-2 TGTGCCAGCAGCCCTAGGGGACTACGTGTAGAGACCCAGTACTTC CASSPRGLRVETQYF
- - TRBJ1-1 TRBV11-2 TGTGCCAGCACCCTCGTCGGGGGGCAGAACACTGAAGCTTTCTTT CASTLVGGQNTEAFF